The clone carrying this T cell receptor beta chain was counted a few times. The data belong to a study of blood T cell repertoires in COVID-19. Original data processing: The authors estimated nucleated cell counts from reference gene primer amplification. TCRdb's table, derived via immunoSEQ multiplex PCR, lists solely in-frame clones and lacks some. V and J calls and clone size are those listed in that table; D and trimming were worked out from the DNA. This table has some 220,000 clones, almost 85% appearing once. The V end lost 1 base, the J end lost 0 bases, and 18 bases lay between the germline ends. This CDR3 has 18 residues. Germline V lookup: CDR1 MNHEY, CDR2 SVGEGT.

The sample comprised peripheral blood. The chain links TRBV6-2 or TRBV6-3 to TRBJ2-5, with D perhaps TRBD1 (5 bases). This receptor was obtained from a man in his forties or fifties with acute or convalescent COVID-19. The DNA for the CDR3 is TGTGCCAGCAGTTACTTAAAAGGACACAAGGTGTACCAAGAGACCCAGTACTTC. Translated: CASSYLKGHKVYQETQYF.